This T cell receptor (beta chain) was obtained from a study of vaccination and CD4 T cells after COVID-19. Background on the study: Stimulation of cells relied on overlapping spike peptides derived from SARS-CoV-2, HCoV-NL63, HCoV-OC43 and HCoV-229E.

On this clonotype itself: The antigen remains undetermined.

Stated treatment: 10-day PBMC culture with coronavirus spike peptide pools or control peptides (ViraFEST assay). CDR1 and CDR2 from the germline V gene are MNHNS and SASEGT. The length of the CDR3 is 14 residues. Trimming cost V 6 bases and J 1 base, with 12 bases left between them. Sequenced with the Oncomine TCR Beta short-read assay was DNA taken from cultured CD4+ T cells. Cultured CD4+ T cells yielded the extracted genomic DNA. In TCRdb, the PCR reads were re-called with MiXCR into one record per CDR3 protein. Among approximately 6,700 distinct CDR3 sequences listed, less than 55% were seen once.

The sample was CD4+ T cells from blood, cultured in vitro. The sequence was collected from a human donor who had recovered from COVID-19. This chain joins TRBV6-1 and TRBJ2-5; no clear D gene. This CDR3 reads CASSPVGSQETQYF. The CDR3 nucleotides are TGTGCCAGCAGCCCCGTCGGGTCCCAAGAGACCCAGTACTTC.